One and the same sample provided the 26 T cell receptor beta chains below, sequenced in a study of glioma-infiltrating T cells after dendritic cell vaccination. Sequencing was performed with immunoSEQ multiplex PCR; in TCRdb, only in-frame clones are kept and a portion is missing. The data hold approximately 82,000 clones, with approximately 90% observed a single time. Sequencing was performed on blood, taken before dendritic cell vaccination. The origin of the receptors is a human donor with glioblastoma.

Remarks on this clone: The germline gene is not matched at one end of the junction; a read error may be the cause. The same CDR3 can be traced to other DNA sequences in this sample. The chain uses TRBV2 and TRBJ1-6; no clear D. Looked up from germline, CDR1 is SNHLY and CDR2 is FYNNEI. The CDR3 loop spans 15 amino acids. In nucleotides, the CDR3 is TGTGCCATTCCCCGGGGTGACTCCTATAATTCCCCCCTCCACTTT. Translating it yields CAIPRGDSYNSPLHF.

V and J are TRBV7-2 and TRBJ1-4; D gene unclear. Trimming took off 5 bases at V and 9 bases at J, with 16 bases between the two ends. Germline CDR1 reads SGHTA; CDR2 reads FQGNSA. This CDR3 contains 14 residues. CDR3: CASSQQTVHKKLFF. The DNA of the CDR3 is TGTGCCAGCAGCCAACAAACAGTCCACAAAAAACTGTTTTTT.

The chain carries TRBV5-8 and TRBJ1-1; TRBD1 matches 9 bases. The length of the CDR3 is 17 residues. Germline loops: CDR1 SGHTS, CDR2 YDEGEE. V lost 6 bases, J lost 5 bases, and 17 bases stayed unmatched. CDR3 sequence: CASIPSPHRGLLTEAFF. CDR3 DNA sequence: TGTGCCAGCATCCCTTCCCCACACAGGGGGCTTCTTACTGAAGCTTTCTTT.

V and J are TRBV2 and TRBJ1-1, with D possibly being TRBD1 (5 bases). Germline lookup yields CDR1 SNHLY and CDR2 FYNNEI. CDR3 length equals 14 residues. V lost 5 bases to trimming and J lost 0 bases, with 10 bases between them. The CDR3 loop is CASSLTGVNTEAFF. The CDR3 DNA follows: TGTGCCAGCAGTCTTACAGGAGTGAACACTGAAGCTTTCTTT.

The chain combines TRBV5-1 with TRBJ1-1, with D perhaps TRBD1 (6 bases). The CDR3 sequence is 14 residues long. Germline V gene sequence: CDR1 SGHRS, CDR2 YFSETQ. Trimming took 3 bases from V and 1 from J, leaving 10 bases between them. CDR3 loop: CASSSGQQNTEAFF. In nucleotides, the CDR3 is TGCGCCAGCAGCTCCGGACAGCAGAACACTGAAGCTTTCTTT.

This sequence joins TRBV2 and TRBJ2-7; 9 positions match TRBD2. Per germline, CDR1 SNHLY and CDR2 FYNNEI. The CDR3 is made up of 15 amino acids. The junction had 5 bases not matched to a gene; V was cut back by 1 base and J by 4 bases. In DNA, the CDR3 is TGTGCCAGCAGTGAAGGGGTTCTAGCGGGGTACGAGCAGTACTTC. Protein sequence: CASSEGVLAGYEQYF. The whole variable domain, filled in from reference TRBV2 and TRBJ2-7, reads EPEVTQTPSHQVTQMGQEVILRCVPISNHLYFYWYRQILGQKVEFLVSFYNNEISEKSEIFDDQFSVERPDGSNFTLKIRSTKLEDSAMYFCASSEGVLAGYEQYFGPGTRLTVT.

The CDR3: CASSNTGVDGYTF. Here the CDR3 DNA reads TGCGCCAGCAGCAATACAGGGGTGGATGGCTACACCTTC. The V call is TRBV5-1, the J call TRBJ1-2, with TRBD1 matching over 7 bases. The V segment lost 4 bases and the J segment 6 bases; nucleotides outside the gene matches: 6. This CDR3 is 13 amino acids long. Germline V gene sequence: CDR1 SGHRS, CDR2 YFSETQ.

The chain has TRBV5-6 and TRBJ2-1, with D possibly being TRBD1 (7 bases). V dropped 4 bases and J dropped 8 bases, with 16 bases sitting between them. CDR3 length: 14 residues. The germline V gene encodes CDR1 SGHDT and CDR2 YYEEEE. CDR3 protein: CASSPEGRGDEQFF. The CDR3 region has the DNA TGTGCCAGCAGCCCGGAGGGCAGGGGGGATGAGCAGTTCTTC.

This chain connects TRBV19 to TRBJ2-1; tentatively, D is TRBD2 (6 bases). Per the germline V gene, CDR1 is LNHDA and CDR2 is SQIVND (reference sequence). The CDR3 has 14 amino acids. Trimming shortened V by 9 bases and J by 4 bases, and 16 bases separated the two germline ends. CDR3 DNA sequence: TGTGCCAGACGGCCCGGGACTTCGTACAATGAGCAGTTCTTC. This sequence encodes CARRPGTSYNEQFF.

On this clone: The same CDR3 can be traced to other DNA sequences in this sample. The rearrangement links TRBV18 to TRBJ2-5; 7 nucleotides align to TRBD2. Germline CDR1 reads KGHSH; CDR2 reads LQKENI. This CDR3 spans 13 amino acids. With V trimmed by 6 bases and J by 1 base, 2 bases remained unmatched. CDR3: CASSPSGQETQYF. The CDR3 region has the DNA TGTGCCAGCTCCCCTAGCGGCCAAGAGACCCAGTACTTC. Together with reference TRBV18 and TRBJ2-5, the CDR3 gives the full variable domain: NAGVMQNPRHLVRRRGQEARLRCSPMKGHSHVYWYRQLPEEGLKFMVYLQKENIIDESGMPKERFSAEFPKEGPSILRIQQVVRGDSAAYFCASSPSGQETQYFGPGTRLLVL.

The rearrangement links TRBV4-1 to TRBJ2-5, with a tentative D call TRBD2 (5 bases). The V gene lost 2 bases and the J gene lost 5 bases, with 9 bases spanning the gap. The CDR3 consists of 13 residues. Germline CDR1 is MGHRA and CDR2 is YSYEKL. In DNA, the CDR3 is TGCGCCAGCAGCCAATGGCGGAGGGAGACCCAGTACTTC. This codes for CASSQWRRETQYF.

The rearrangement joins TRBV5-1 to TRBJ2-2; 13 positions agree with TRBD2. The CDR3 runs 15 residues. Germline V lookup: CDR1 SGHRS, CDR2 YFSETQ. J gave up 6 bases and V 7 bases, and 6 bases lay outside the gene matches. The CDR3 DNA is TGCGCCAGCGGAACTAGCGGGAGGGTCGCCGGGGAGCTGTTTTTT. Protein: CASGTSGRVAGELFF.

This chain uses TRBV6-5 with TRBJ1-1; no firm D call. Per the germline V gene, CDR1 is MNHEY and CDR2 is SVGAGI. The V and J ends lost 4 bases and 2 bases respectively, with 8 bases between them. The CDR3 loop spans 13 amino acids. CDR3 sequence (DNA): TGTGCCAGCAGTTCCCAGGTAAACACTGAAGCTTTCTTT. It is translated as CASSSQVNTEAFF.

V and J are TRBV4-1 and TRBJ1-5, with 7 bases fitting TRBD1. This CDR3 is built from 15 residues. J lost 2 bases, V lost 4 bases, and 5 bases had no gene match. The germline V gene encodes CDR1 MGHRA and CDR2 YSYEKL. The CDR3, as DNA: TGCGCCAGCAGCCCAGACGGACAGGGCAATCAGCCCCAGCATTTT. Protein sequence: CASSPDGQGNQPQHF.

The chain combines TRBV5-1 with TRBJ2-7; 12 bases fit TRBD2. The CDR3 runs 15 residues. Per germline, CDR1 SGHRS and CDR2 YFSETQ. V lost 3 bases, J lost 0 bases, and 1 base stayed unmatched. The CDR3 DNA follows: TGCGCCAGCAGCTGGGGACTAGCGGGCTCCTACGAGCAGTACTTC. As protein: CASSWGLAGSYEQYF.

The chain links TRBV30 to TRBJ2-7, with 8 bases identical to TRBD1. Looked up from germline, CDR1 is GTSNPN and CDR2 is SVGIG (reference sequence). V was pared by 0 bases and J by 1 base, with 8 bases of the junction left unmatched. This CDR3 spans 16 amino acids. The CDR3: CAWSVRGDRLSYEQYF. CDR3 bases: TGTGCCTGGAGTGTACGTGGGGACAGGTTATCCTACGAGCAGTACTTC.

The J gene is TRBJ1-1, the V gene TRBV9, with TRBD1 as a possible D gene (5 bases). Deletions cut 7 bases from V and 6 bases from J, with 22 bases between. This CDR3 has 15 residues. Germline-derived CDR1 and CDR2 are SGDLS and YYNGEE. The DNA of the CDR3 is TGTGCCAGCCAGAAAATTACAGGATCTACGGCTGAAGCTTTCTTT. Translation: CASQKITGSTAEAFF. The full variable domain, in which reference TRBV9 and TRBJ1-1 provide the parts outside the CDR3, is DSGVTQTPKHLITATGQRVTLRCSPRSGDLSVYWYQQSLDQGLQFLIQYYNGEERAKGNILERFSAQQFPDLHSELNLSSLELGDSALYFCASQKITGSTAEAFFGQGTRLTVV.

CDR3 in amino acids: CASSSRDRVAGELFF. The CDR3 nucleotides read TGTGCCAGCAGCTCAAGGGACAGGGTGGCCGGGGAGCTGTTTTTT. The J gene is TRBJ2-2, the V gene TRBV7-2; 9 bases align to TRBD1. CDR1 is SGHTA and CDR2 is FQGNSA in the germline V gene. J was trimmed by 6 bases and V by 4 bases; bases with no gene match: 6. The CDR3 covers 15 residues.

The chain employs TRBV23-1 and TRBJ2-5; possibly TRBD1 for D (6 bases). TRBJ2-7 matches the DNA end more closely, so the J call is doubtful. TRBV23-1 is designated an ORF whose function remains uncertain. The CDR3 sequence is 13 residues long. The CDR3: CANGTPGPYEQYF. The CDR3 DNA is TGCGCCAACGGGACACCCGGTCCGTACGAGCAGTACTTC.

A single count supports this clone. The genes are TRBV7-9 and TRBJ1-5; maybe TRBD1 (5 bases). Deletions cut 5 bases from V and 9 bases from J, with 17 bases between. The germline V gene encodes CDR1 SEHNR and CDR2 FQNEAQ (reference sequence). This CDR3 contains 14 residues. The CDR3 coding sequence is TGTGCCAGCAGCCCCAGTTTGGAGGGGTGGCCCCAGCATTTT. Its protein product is CASSPSLEGWPQHF.

The chain couples TRBV10-3 to TRBJ2-5; possibly TRBD1 for D (6 bases). The CDR3 covers 13 residues. Germline V gene data show CDR1 as ENHRY and CDR2 as SYGVKD. Trimming removed 3 bases at V and 4 bases at J, with 9 bases between. The CDR3 is CAISEQGRETQYF. The CDR3 DNA follows: TGTGCCATCAGTGAACAGGGAAGAGAGACCCAGTACTTC.

In DNA, the CDR3 is TGCGCCAGCAGGGGGAACGGGGGTGACACTGAAGCTTTCTTT. Translation gives CASRGNGGDTEAFF. V is TRBV5-1 and J is TRBJ1-1, with a weak D call TRBD1 (5 bases). Per germline, CDR1 SGHRS and CDR2 YFSETQ. The CDR3 contains 14 residues. Trimming took 5 bases from V and 3 from J, leaving 14 bases between them.

This clone was counted a few times. The V gene is TRBV6-1, the J gene TRBJ2-7; a weak D match, TRBD2 (5 bases). This CDR3 contains 11 residues. The V gene lost 4 bases and the J gene lost 4 bases, with 5 bases spanning the gap. Germline V gives CDR1 MNHNS, CDR2 SASEGT. The CDR3 sequence is CASSGGYEQYF. The CDR3 DNA reads TGTGCCAGCAGTGGAGGGTACGAGCAGTACTTC.

The gene calls are TRBV5-5 and TRBJ1-1; 8 bases align to TRBD1. V shed 0 bases and J 7 bases; nucleotides not matched to a gene: 5. Germline CDR1 is SGHKS and CDR2 is YYEKEE (reference sequence). This CDR3 is built from 14 residues. CDR3 bases: TGTGCCAGCAGCTTGGGGCAGGGGGCGAATGAAGCTTTCTTT. This gives the protein CASSLGQGANEAFF.

The rearrangement joins TRBV7-8 to TRBJ2-3, with D tentatively TRBD1 (7 bases). Trimming stripped 2 bases from V and 6 bases from J, with 15 bases between. The CDR3 length is 15 residues. Per germline, CDR1 SGHVS and CDR2 FQNEAQ. The CDR3 coding sequence is TGTGCCAGCAGCTTAATGCAGGGGGGAGCCGATACGCAGTATTTT. Amino acids: CASSLMQGGADTQYF.

The rearrangement joins TRBV5-4 to TRBJ2-1, with 10 bases matching TRBD2. The CDR3 contains 15 residues. Germline loops: CDR1 SGHNT, CDR2 YYREEE (reference sequence). V was clipped by 3 bases and J by 6 bases; unmatched bases: 6. The CDR3 DNA is TGTGCCAGCAGCTCGGACGGGACTAGCGCCAATGAGCAGTTCTTC. Its protein product is CASSSDGTSANEQFF.